Listed below are T cell receptor beta chains from one sample, sequenced in a study of human T cells and chemical hapten exposure. TCRdb fed the RACE reads into MiXCR, producing one record per CDR3 protein. Of under 200,000 distinct CDR3 sequences detected, around 30% appear once; the ten largest clones hold 2% to 2.5%. Sequencing was performed on whole blood, taken in connection with sensitization to the hapten diphenylcyclopropenone (DPC). These receptor sequences come from a woman younger than 30 with alopecia areata. Some clones in this sample may be carry-over from other donors' samples. Each CDR3 is given with its conserved first and last residue. Each record gives: D gene, clone size, J gene, V gene, CDR3 protein. D genes are given only for firm matches. For some rows the clone size is stated as once, few or many, or as a class when expanded; others skip it.

>TRBD2|NA|TRBJ2-1|TRBV28
CASSPLGGLANEQFF
>NA|NA|TRBJ1-2|TRBV7-9
CASSLARSSPLGGYTF
>NA|NA|TRBJ2-2|TRBV9
CASSVTSAGANTGELFF
>TRBD2|few|TRBJ2-7|TRBV11-2
CASSPGLAYEQYF
>TRBD2|NA|TRBJ2-2|TRBV9
CASSVVWEGRTGELFF
>TRBD2|few|TRBJ2-3|TRBV11-2
CASSLAAGGPDTQYF
>NA|NA|TRBJ2-1|TRBV2
CASSEERGSYNEQFF
>NA|NA|TRBJ2-3|TRBV10-3
CAISEYGGPTDTQYF
>TRBD2|NA|TRBJ2-7|TRBV4-1
CASSQERLAGVNEQYF
>NA|few|TRBJ1-1|TRBV20-1
CSARDVAGKFTEAFF
>NA|few|TRBJ2-7|TRBV27
CASSIGVARGEQYF
>NA|many|TRBJ2-5|TRBV7-2
CASSTQIAVQETQYF
>TRBD1|NA|TRBJ2-3|TRBV29-1
CSGQVGQGSTDTQYF
>TRBD1|NA|TRBJ1-3|TRBV20-1
CSAAPTGAGNTIYF
>NA|NA|TRBJ1-1|TRBV7-9
CASRDSYAEAFF
>NA|NA|TRBJ1-1|TRBV29-1
CSVGGDGTSEAFF
>TRBD1|NA|TRBJ1-2|TRBV18
CASSPPGQGMTTF
>NA|few|TRBJ1-1|TRBV29-1
CSPRCAEAFF
>NA|few|TRBJ1-5|TRBV18
CASSPVAGSVQPQHF
>NA|NA|TRBJ2-2|TRBV12-3/TRBV12-4
CASQSGELFF
>TRBD2|NA|TRBJ2-2|TRBV25-1
CASSVVLAGRRNGELFF
>TRBD2|NA|TRBJ2-7|TRBV20-1
CSARETSVEQYF
>TRBD1|few|TRBJ1-1|TRBV7-9
CASSPRQGLEAFF
>NA|NA|TRBJ2-5|TRBV20-1
CSARDWQGKETQYF
>NA|NA|TRBJ1-4|TRBV2
CASRDPRGTNEKLFF